This TCR beta chain was sequenced during a study of blood T cell repertoires in COVID-19. The overall study: Samples of COVID-19 (acute and convalescent) were obtained from the United States, Italy and Spain. Nucleic acid was either cDNA or gDNA, and it came from T cells, B-cell-depleted T cells, or PBMCs.

The CDR3 covers 16 residues. Trimming left V 6 bases short and J 0 bases short, with 12 bases between. In germline, CDR1 is LNHDA, CDR2 SQIVND (reference sequence). Source study methods: Reference gene primers were amplified, and this amplification served to estimate nucleated cell counts. Produced via immunoSEQ multiplex PCR; TCRdb's table is partial and in-frame only. V and J calls and clone size follow that table, whereas D and trimming were derived from the DNA. The sample has 250,000 to 300,000 clones; roughly 86% are singletons. The chain joins TRBV19 to TRBJ1-6; the D gene is possibly TRBD1 (6 bases). Sequencing input: peripheral blood. The sequence was obtained from a woman aged 25-40 years with COVID-19, enrolled during active disease. CDR3 nucleotides: TGTGCCAGTAGGATCGACAGGAGCTCCTATAATTCACCCCTCCACTTT. It yields the protein CASRIDRSSYNSPLHF.